The 29 T cell receptor beta chains below come from one sample, sequenced in a study of blood T cell repertoires in COVID-19. Assay used: immunoSEQ multiplex PCR; TCRdb lists only in-frame clones, some missing. The sample holds roughly 130,000 clones; roughly 84% are singletons and the top ten take 9.5% to 15%. The sequenced sample consisted of peripheral blood. Every receptor here comes from a woman aged 25 to 45 who had recovered from COVID-19.

The chain combines TRBV5-1 with TRBJ1-1, with D tentatively TRBD1 (5 bases). Germline V lookup: CDR1 SGHRS, CDR2 YFSETQ. The CDR3 runs to 15 residues. Trimming took 4 bases from V and 3 from J, leaving 16 bases between them. CDR3 region: CASSVQGLGDTEAFF. For the CDR3, the DNA is TGCGCCAGCAGCGTCCAGGGTTTAGGTGACACTGAAGCTTTCTTT.

A word on this clone: Germline is not matched at one junction end, which may reflect a read error. The J gene is TRBJ2-5, the V gene TRBV7-7; 11 bases are shared with TRBD2. This CDR3 has 16 residues. Germline CDR1 and CDR2: SSHAT and FNYEAQ (reference sequence). CDR3 in amino acids: CASSLSSGGFWETQYF. CDR3 bases: TGTGCTAGCAGCTTATCTAGCGGGGGGTTCTGGGAGACCCAGTACTTC.

The chain combines TRBV3-1 (or the pseudogene TRBV3-2) with TRBJ2-5; maybe TRBD2 (6 bases). This CDR3 region has 15 residues. CDR1 is LGHDT and CDR2 is YNNKEL in the germline V gene (reference sequence). V was trimmed by 4 bases and J by 4 bases, leaving 16 bases between them. CDR3 coding DNA: TGTGCCAGCAGCCCGCGGGGCAGAATGGGAGAGACCCAGTACTTC. This codes for CASSPRGRMGETQYF.

V is TRBV7-9 and J is TRBJ2-3; D might be TRBD2 (5 bases). V was cut by 2 bases and J by 3 bases, with 9 bases left in between. Germline lookup yields CDR1 SEHNR and CDR2 FQNEAQ (reference sequence). The CDR3 covers 14 residues. The CDR3 sequence is CASSLMLATDTQYF. The DNA of the CDR3 is TGTGCCAGCAGCTTAATGCTAGCAACAGATACGCAGTATTTT.

There are many counts of this clone. This chain joins TRBV6-5 and TRBJ1-4; D unclear. The germline CDR1 and CDR2 sequences are MNHEY and SVGAGI. Trimming removed 2 bases from V and 3 bases from J, with 10 bases in between. CDR3 size: 15 residues. The CDR3 DNA sequence: TGTGCCAGCAGTTACAGCTTCGGGGCTAATGAAAAACTGTTTTTT. Translated, it gives CASSYSFGANEKLFF.

The chain couples TRBV11-2 to TRBJ2-2, with D perhaps TRBD1 (5 bases). The V end was cut by 6 bases, the J end by 4 bases, with 12 bases between. This CDR3 contains 14 residues. Germline V CDR1 and CDR2: SGHAT, FQNNGV. The CDR3 DNA sequence: TGTGCCAGCAGGGATTCGACAGTCACCGGGGAGCTGTTTTTT. As protein: CASRDSTVTGELFF.

The chain recombines TRBV5-1 with TRBJ1-6, with TRBD1 matching 7 bases. This CDR3 spans 18 amino acids. The V and J ends lost 0 bases and 7 bases, in that order; junction bases with no gene match: 13. CDR1 SGHRS and CDR2 YFSETQ come from the germline V gene. The CDR3 DNA is TGCGCCAGCAGCTTGGGAATTAGTGTGGGGACAGCCAATTCACCCCTCCACTTT. The encoded protein is CASSLGISVGTANSPLHF.

The V and J genes are TRBV5-1 and TRBJ2-7; TRBD1 might be the D (5 bases). Germline CDR1 reads SGHRS; CDR2 reads YFSETQ. The CDR3 extends over 13 amino acids. Trimming left V 2 bases short and J 5 bases short, with 11 bases between. This CDR3 reads CASSFSRADEQYF. CDR3 nucleotide sequence: TGCGCCAGCAGCTTCTCCAGGGCTGACGAGCAGTACTTC.

The chain carries TRBV25-1 and TRBJ2-7; 10 bases line up with TRBD1. Germline V gene data show CDR1 as MGHDK and CDR2 as SYGVNS. V trimming: 3 bases; J trimming: 2 bases; junction bases outside the gene matches: 10. The CDR3 sequence is 17 residues long. Here the CDR3 DNA reads TGTGCCAGCAGTGATCCCATCGGGACAGGGGTTACCTACGAGCAGTACTTC. This gives the protein CASSDPIGTGVTYEQYF.

Only a few counts were recorded for this clone. This sequence joins TRBV6-6 and TRBJ2-1; unclear D gene. Germline assignment: CDR1 MNHNY and CDR2 SVGAGI (reference sequence). Trimming pared 6 bases from V and 0 bases from J, leaving 18 bases between. CDR3 length equals 17 residues. The CDR3 bases are TGTGCCAGCAGCCGAGCGCGAAGAAAGAGCTCCTACAATGAGCAGTTCTTC. Translating gives CASSRARRKSSYNEQFF.

The gene calls are TRBV10-1 and TRBJ2-1; 12 nucleotides align to TRBD2. The CDR3 totals 17 residues. The germline V gene has CDR1 WNHNN and CDR2 SYGVQD (reference sequence). After removal of 3 bases from V and 4 bases from J, the junction contained 7 bases not matched to a gene. In DNA form, the CDR3 reads TGCGCCAGCAGTGATACAGGAGGACTAGCGGGATACAATGAGCAGTTCTTC. It encodes CASSDTGGLAGYNEQFF.

V and J are TRBV20-1 and TRBJ1-1; D uncertain. Germline CDR1 and CDR2: DFQATT and SNEGSKA (reference sequence). V dropped 5 bases and J dropped 8 bases, with 12 bases sitting between them. This CDR3 contains 11 residues. For the CDR3, the DNA is TGCAGTGCTTACGAACCAGTCGAAGCTTTCTTT. Protein sequence: CSAYEPVEAFF.

The V gene is TRBV12-1, the J gene TRBJ2-2; the table gives TRBD1 as D, unverified against the DNA. TRBV12-1 is annotated as a pseudogene. The CDR3 covers 16 residues. DNA for the CDR3: TGTGCCAGTTTGGCGCGATTGGGGCAAAGAAGCGGGGAGCTGTTTTTT. Encoded protein: CASLARLGQRSGELFF.

The rearrangement links TRBV3-1 (or the pseudogene TRBV3-2) to TRBJ1-1; tentative D call: TRBD1 (6 bases). CDR3 length equals 13 residues. Trimming stripped 6 bases from V and 1 base from J, with 9 bases between. Germline-derived CDR1 and CDR2 are LGHDT and YNNKEL (reference sequence). The CDR3 here is CASRYRANTEAFF. In nucleotides, the CDR3 is TGTGCCAGCAGGTACAGGGCGAACACTGAAGCTTTCTTT.

The V and J genes are TRBV6-5 and TRBJ2-3; the match to TRBD1 covers 8 bases. With V trimmed by 6 bases and J by 1 base, 0 bases remained unmatched. The CDR3 spans 13 residues. Germline assignment: CDR1 MNHEY and CDR2 SVGAGI. The CDR3 protein is CASRTGGTDTQYF. CDR3 bases: TGTGCCAGCAGGACAGGGGGCACAGATACGCAGTATTTT.

This clone has a single count. The rearrangement links TRBV9 to TRBJ1-2, with TRBD1 as a possible D gene (5 bases). V was cut by 0 bases and J by 7 bases, with 16 bases left in between. Germline V gene lookup returns CDR1 SGDLS and CDR2 YYNGEE. This CDR3 region has 15 residues. CDR3 sequence reads: CASSVGLGAGVGYTF. The CDR3 DNA sequence: TGTGCCAGCAGCGTAGGGTTAGGAGCGGGGGTTGGCTACACCTTC.

The chain carries TRBV25-1 and TRBJ2-7; perhaps TRBD2 as D (6 bases). Trimming pared 3 bases from V and 0 bases from J, leaving 9 bases between. Germline V CDR1 and CDR2: MGHDK, SYGVNS. This CDR3 spans 14 amino acids. The CDR3: CASSDPGVSYEQYF. Here the CDR3 DNA reads TGTGCCAGCAGTGATCCGGGGGTCTCCTACGAGCAGTACTTC.

This sequence joins TRBV5-1 and TRBJ2-5; 8 nucleotides agree with TRBD1. Trimming removed 1 base from V and 4 bases from J; junction bases left unmatched: 9. Germline V gene lookup returns CDR1 SGHRS and CDR2 YFSETQ. The CDR3 is made up of 16 amino acids. In DNA form, the CDR3 reads TGCGCCAGCAGCTTGCATGGACAGGGTGGGTCAGAGACCCAGTACTTC. Encoded protein: CASSLHGQGGSETQYF. Complete variable domain (other parts from reference TRBV5-1 and TRBJ2-5): KAGVTQTPRYLIKTRGQQVTLSCSPISGHRSVSWYQQTPGQGLQFLFEYFSETQRNKGNFPGRFSGRQFSNSRSEMNVSTLELGDSALYLCASSLHGQGGSETQYFGPGTRLLVL.

The chain uses TRBV6-1 and TRBJ1-5; D is undetermined. The CDR3 is 14 amino acids. From germline, CDR1 is MNHNS and CDR2 SASEGT. The V and J ends lost 0 bases and 3 bases respectively, with 6 bases between them. The CDR3 region has the DNA TGTGCCAGCAGTGAAGCTCCGTACAATCAGCCCCAGCATTTT. The encoded protein is CASSEAPYNQPQHF.

The V gene is TRBV19, the J gene TRBJ1-1, with 9 nucleotides matching TRBD1. Germline V gene sequence: CDR1 LNHDA, CDR2 SQIVND (reference sequence). The CDR3 is 15 amino acids. Losses at the gene ends were 4 bases for V and 5 bases for J; bases not matched to a gene: 8. CDR3 in amino acids: CASSKTGGAMTEAFF. CDR3 nucleotide sequence: TGTGCCAGTAGTAAAACAGGGGGCGCAATGACTGAAGCTTTCTTT.

This CDR3 is CASSPGDSPVYEQYF. The CDR3 DNA reads as TGTGCCAGCTCACCAGGGGACTCGCCCGTCTACGAGCAGTACTTC. The chain uses TRBV18 and TRBJ2-7; TRBD2 might be the D (6 bases). This CDR3 comprises 15 residues. The germline gives CDR1 KGHSH, CDR2 LQKENI. The V gene lost 2 bases and the J gene lost 3 bases, with 14 bases spanning the gap.

The CDR3 sequence: CSVGGQGWNEQYF. CDR3 bases: TGCAGCGTTGGCGGACAGGGTTGGAACGAGCAGTACTTC. The chain is built from TRBV29-1 and TRBJ2-7, with 8 bases that match TRBD1. After removal of 4 bases from V and 5 bases from J, the junction contained 7 bases not matched to a gene. Germline loops: CDR1 SQVTM, CDR2 ANQGSEA. The CDR3 spans 13 residues.

This rearrangement joins TRBV3-1 (or the pseudogene TRBV3-2) to TRBJ2-4, with D perhaps TRBD1 (5 bases). The germline V gene has CDR1 LGHDT and CDR2 YNNKEL (reference sequence). The CDR3 extends over 16 amino acids. V lost 3 bases to trimming and J lost 1 base, with 13 bases between them. CDR3 DNA: TGTGCCAGCAGCCATCTAGGACAAGGGGCCAAAAACATTCAGTACTTC. Its translation is CASSHLGQGAKNIQYF.

A remark on this clone: This sample includes further DNA sequences coding for the same CDR3. The chain has TRBV7-9 and TRBJ2-7, with TRBD1 matching over 7 bases. Looked up from germline, CDR1 is SEHNR and CDR2 is FQNEAQ (reference sequence). The J segment lost 2 bases and the V segment lost 5 bases, leaving 6 bases of the junction unmatched. There are 14 residues in the CDR3. CDR3 sequence reads: CASSPRTGAYEQYF. The CDR3 DNA reads as TGTGCCAGCAGCCCGAGGACAGGTGCCTACGAGCAGTACTTC. The full variable domain, with the rest looked up from reference TRBV7-9 and TRBJ2-7, is DTGVSQNPRHKITKRGQNVTFRCDPISEHNRLYWYRQTLGQGPEFLTYFQNEAQLEKSRLLSDRFSAERPKGSFSTLEIQRTEQGDSAMYLCASSPRTGAYEQYFGPGTRLTVT.

This clone occurred once. CDR3 loop: CASIGLAGHSYNEQFF. The CDR3 DNA reads TGTGCCAGCATCGGACTAGCGGGACACTCCTACAATGAGCAGTTCTTC. V usage is TRBV2 and J usage is TRBJ2-1; 12 nucleotides agree with TRBD2. Germline CDR1 is SNHLY and CDR2 is FYNNEI. This CDR3 has 16 residues. Trimming cost V 7 bases and J 0 bases; bases outside gene matches: 4.

The CDR3 nucleotides read TGTGCCAGCAGCCGGACCTTAAAGGGGGACACTGAAGCTTTCTTT. Amino acid sequence: CASSRTLKGDTEAFF. J is TRBJ1-1 and V is TRBV27, with D maybe TRBD1 (6 bases). Per germline, CDR1 MNHEY and CDR2 SMNVEV (reference sequence). Deletions cut 6 bases from V and 3 bases from J, with 17 bases between. The CDR3 contains 15 residues.

V gene TRBV10-2 combines with J gene TRBJ2-1; D perhaps matches TRBD2 (6 bases). This CDR3 is 14 amino acids long. The germline V gene has CDR1 WSHSY and CDR2 SAAADI. V dropped 4 bases and J dropped 4 bases, with 11 bases sitting between them. In DNA, the CDR3 is TGCGCCAGCAGTGGGCAACTAGCTTACAATGAGCAGTTCTTC. This translates into CASSGQLAYNEQFF.

J is TRBJ2-7 and V is TRBV19; 12 nucleotides agree with TRBD1. This CDR3 region has 15 residues. The J segment lost 5 bases and the V segment lost 4 bases, leaving 6 bases of the junction unmatched. Germline V gene data show CDR1 as LNHDA and CDR2 as SQIVND (reference sequence). The CDR3 loop reads CASSTGGTGGNEQYF. The CDR3 nucleotides read TGTGCCAGTAGTACCGGAGGGACAGGGGGCAACGAGCAGTACTTC.

The rearrangement joins TRBV12-1 to TRBJ1-1; TRBD1 is taken as the D call from the table, unchecked against the DNA. TRBV12-1 is marked as a pseudogene. The CDR3 contains 21 residues. CDR3 loop: CASSFATLETGTGAQNTEAFF. CDR3 in DNA: TGTGCCAGCAGCTTTGCCACGCTGGAAACCGGGACAGGGGCACAGAACACTGAAGCTTTCTTT.